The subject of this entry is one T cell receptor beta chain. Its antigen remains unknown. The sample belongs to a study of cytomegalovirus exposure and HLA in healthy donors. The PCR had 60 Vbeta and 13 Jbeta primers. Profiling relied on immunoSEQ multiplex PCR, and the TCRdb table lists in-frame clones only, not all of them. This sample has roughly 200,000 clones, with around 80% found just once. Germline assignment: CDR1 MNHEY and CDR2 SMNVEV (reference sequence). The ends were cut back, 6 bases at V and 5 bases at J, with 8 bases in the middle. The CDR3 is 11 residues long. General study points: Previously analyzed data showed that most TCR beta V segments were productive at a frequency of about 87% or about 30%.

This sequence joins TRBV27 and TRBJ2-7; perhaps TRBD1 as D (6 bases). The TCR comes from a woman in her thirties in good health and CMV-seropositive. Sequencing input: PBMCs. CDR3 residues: CASRGAHEQYF. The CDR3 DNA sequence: TGTGCCAGCAGGGGGGCCCACGAGCAGTACTTC.